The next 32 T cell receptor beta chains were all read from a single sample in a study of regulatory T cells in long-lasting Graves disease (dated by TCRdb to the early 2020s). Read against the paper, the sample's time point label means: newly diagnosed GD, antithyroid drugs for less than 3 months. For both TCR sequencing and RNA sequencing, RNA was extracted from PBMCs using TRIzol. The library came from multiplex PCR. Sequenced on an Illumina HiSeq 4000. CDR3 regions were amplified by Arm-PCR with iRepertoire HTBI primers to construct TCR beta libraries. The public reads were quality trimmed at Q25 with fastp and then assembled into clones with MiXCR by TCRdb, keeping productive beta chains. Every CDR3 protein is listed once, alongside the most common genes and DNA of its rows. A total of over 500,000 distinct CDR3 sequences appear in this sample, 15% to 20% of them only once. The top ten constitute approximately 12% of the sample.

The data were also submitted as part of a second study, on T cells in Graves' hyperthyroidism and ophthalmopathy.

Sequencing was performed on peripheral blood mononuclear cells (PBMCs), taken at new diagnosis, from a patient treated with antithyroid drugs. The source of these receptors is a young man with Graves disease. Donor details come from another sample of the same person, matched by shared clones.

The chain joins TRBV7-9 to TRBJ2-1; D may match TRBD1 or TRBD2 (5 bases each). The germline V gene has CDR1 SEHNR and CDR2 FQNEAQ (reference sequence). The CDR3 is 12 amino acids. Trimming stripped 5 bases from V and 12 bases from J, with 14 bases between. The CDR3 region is CASSAGLRGQFF. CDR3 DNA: TGTGCCAGCAGCGCAGGGCTACGGGGGCAGTTCTTC.

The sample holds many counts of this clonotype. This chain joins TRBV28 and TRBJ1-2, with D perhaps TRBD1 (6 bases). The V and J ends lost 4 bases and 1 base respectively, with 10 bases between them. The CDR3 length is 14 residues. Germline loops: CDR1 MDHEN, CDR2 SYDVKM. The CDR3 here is CASSWTEINYGYTF. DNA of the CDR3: TGTGCCAGCAGTTGGACAGAGATTAACTATGGCTACACCTTC.

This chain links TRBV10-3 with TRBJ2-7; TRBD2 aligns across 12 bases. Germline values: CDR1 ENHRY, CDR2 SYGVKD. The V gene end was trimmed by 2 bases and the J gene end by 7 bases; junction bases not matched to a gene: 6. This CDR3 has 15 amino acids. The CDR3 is CAISEGLAGGDEQYF. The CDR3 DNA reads TGTGCCATCAGTGAGGGCCTAGCGGGAGGGGATGAGCAGTACTTC.

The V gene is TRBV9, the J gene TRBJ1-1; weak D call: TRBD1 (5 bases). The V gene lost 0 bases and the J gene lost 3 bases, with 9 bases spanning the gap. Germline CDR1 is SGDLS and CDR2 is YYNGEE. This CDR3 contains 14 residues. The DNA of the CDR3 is TGTGCCAGCAGCGTAGCTTCGGGGGACACTGAAGCTTTCTTT. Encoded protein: CASSVASGDTEAFF.

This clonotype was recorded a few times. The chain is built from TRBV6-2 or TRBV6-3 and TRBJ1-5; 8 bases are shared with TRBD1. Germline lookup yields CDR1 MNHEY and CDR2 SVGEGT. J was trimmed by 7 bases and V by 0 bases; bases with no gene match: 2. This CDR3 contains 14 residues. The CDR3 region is CASSYSDRVQPQHF. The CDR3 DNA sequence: TGTGCCAGCAGTTACTCGGACAGGGTCCAGCCCCAGCATTTT.

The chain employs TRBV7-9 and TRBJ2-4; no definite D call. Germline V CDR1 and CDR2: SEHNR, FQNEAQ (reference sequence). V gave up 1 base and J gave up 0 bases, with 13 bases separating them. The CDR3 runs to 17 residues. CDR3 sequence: CASSLGGQNLAKNIQYF. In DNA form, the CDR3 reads TGTGCCAGCAGCTTAGGGGGTCAGAACCTAGCCAAAAACATTCAGTACTTC.

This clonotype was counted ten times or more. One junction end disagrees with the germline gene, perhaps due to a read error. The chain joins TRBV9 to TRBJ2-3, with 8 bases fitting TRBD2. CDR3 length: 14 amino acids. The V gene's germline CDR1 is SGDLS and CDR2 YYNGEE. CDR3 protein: CASSARTSRDTQYF. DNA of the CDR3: TGTGCCAGCAGCGCCCGGACTAGCAGAGATACGCAGTATTTT.

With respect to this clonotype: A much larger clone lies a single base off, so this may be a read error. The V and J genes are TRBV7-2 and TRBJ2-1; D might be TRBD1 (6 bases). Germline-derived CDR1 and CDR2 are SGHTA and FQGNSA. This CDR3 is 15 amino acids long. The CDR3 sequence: CVSSLWARQGNEQFF. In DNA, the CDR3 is TGTGTCAGCAGCTTATGGGCTAGGCAGGGGAATGAGCAGTTCTTC.

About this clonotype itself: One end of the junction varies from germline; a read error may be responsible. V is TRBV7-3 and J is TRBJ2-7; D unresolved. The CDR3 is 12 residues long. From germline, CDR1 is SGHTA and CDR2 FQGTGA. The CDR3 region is CASSSPSYGQYF. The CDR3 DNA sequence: TGTGCCAGCAGCTCGCCCTCCTACGGGCAGTACTTC.

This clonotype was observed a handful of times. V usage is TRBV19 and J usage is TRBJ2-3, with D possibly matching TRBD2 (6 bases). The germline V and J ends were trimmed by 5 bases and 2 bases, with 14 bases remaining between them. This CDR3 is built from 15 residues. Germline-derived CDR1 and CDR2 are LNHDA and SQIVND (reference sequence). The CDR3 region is CASSPSVGLTDTQYF. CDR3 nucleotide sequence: TGTGCCAGTAGTCCTAGCGTTGGGCTCACAGATACGCAGTATTTT.

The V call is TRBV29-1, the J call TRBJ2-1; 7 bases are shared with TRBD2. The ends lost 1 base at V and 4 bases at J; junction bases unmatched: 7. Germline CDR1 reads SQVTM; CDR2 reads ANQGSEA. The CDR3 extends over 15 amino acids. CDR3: CSVEVLASGYNEQFF. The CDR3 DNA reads TGCAGCGTTGAAGTACTAGCGAGTGGTTACAATGAGCAGTTCTTC.

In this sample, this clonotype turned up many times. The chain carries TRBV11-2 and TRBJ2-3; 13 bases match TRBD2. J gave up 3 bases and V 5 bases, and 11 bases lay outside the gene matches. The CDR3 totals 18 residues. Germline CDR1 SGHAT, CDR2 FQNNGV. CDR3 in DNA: TGTGCCAGCAGCCTCGGACTAGCGGGAGAAATCGGAACAGATACGCAGTATTTT. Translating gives CASSLGLAGEIGTDTQYF.

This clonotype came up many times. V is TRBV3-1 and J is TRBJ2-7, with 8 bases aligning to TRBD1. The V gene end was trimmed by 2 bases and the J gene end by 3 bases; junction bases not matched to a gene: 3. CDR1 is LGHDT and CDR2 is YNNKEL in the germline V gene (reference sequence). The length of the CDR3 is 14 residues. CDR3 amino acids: CASSQRDRSYEQYF. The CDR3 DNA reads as TGTGCCAGCAGCCAAAGGGACAGGAGCTACGAGCAGTACTTC.

The CDR3 loop reads CASSLPLAGPEHWRQETQYF. CDR3 DNA: TGTGCCAGCAGCTTACCTCTAGCGGGCCCCGAACATTGGCGCCAAGAGACCCAGTACTTC. The V and J genes are TRBV7-9 and TRBJ2-5, with TRBD2 identical over 8 bases. The CDR3 spans 20 residues. CDR1 and CDR2 (germline): SEHNR, FQNEAQ (reference sequence). V lost 2 bases, J lost 1 base, and 18 bases stayed unmatched.

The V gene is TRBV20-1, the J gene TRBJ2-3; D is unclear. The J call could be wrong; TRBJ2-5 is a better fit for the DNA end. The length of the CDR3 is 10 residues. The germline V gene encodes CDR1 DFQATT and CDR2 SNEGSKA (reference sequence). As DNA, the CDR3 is TGCAGTGCCGTGTCGGAGACCCAGTACTTC. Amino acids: CSAVSETQYF.

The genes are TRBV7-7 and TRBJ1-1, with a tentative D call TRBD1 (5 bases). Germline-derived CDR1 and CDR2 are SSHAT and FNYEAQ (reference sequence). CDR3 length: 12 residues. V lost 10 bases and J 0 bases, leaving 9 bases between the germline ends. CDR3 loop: CAMGRMNTEAFF. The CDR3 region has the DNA TGTGCCATGGGACGGATGAACACTGAAGCTTTCTTT. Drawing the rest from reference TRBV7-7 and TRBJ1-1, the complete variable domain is GAGVSQSPRYKVTKRGQDVTLRCDPISSHATLYWYQQALGQGPEFLTYFNYEAQPDKSGLPSDRFSAERPEGSISTLTIQRTEQRDSAMYRCAMGRMNTEAFFGQGTRLTVV.

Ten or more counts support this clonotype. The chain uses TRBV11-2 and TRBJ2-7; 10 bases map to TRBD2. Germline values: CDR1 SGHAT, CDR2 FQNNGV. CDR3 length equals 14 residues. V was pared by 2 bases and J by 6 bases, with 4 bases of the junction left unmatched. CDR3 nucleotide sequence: TGTGCCAGCAGCTTACGGGGACTAGCGACCGAGCAGTACTTC. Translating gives CASSLRGLATEQYF.

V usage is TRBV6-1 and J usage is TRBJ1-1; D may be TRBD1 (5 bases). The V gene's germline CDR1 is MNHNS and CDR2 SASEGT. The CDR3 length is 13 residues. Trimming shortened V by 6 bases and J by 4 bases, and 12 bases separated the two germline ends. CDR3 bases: TGTGCCAGCAGGGCGGGGGTTGGCACTGAAGCTTTCTTT. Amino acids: CASRAGVGTEAFF.

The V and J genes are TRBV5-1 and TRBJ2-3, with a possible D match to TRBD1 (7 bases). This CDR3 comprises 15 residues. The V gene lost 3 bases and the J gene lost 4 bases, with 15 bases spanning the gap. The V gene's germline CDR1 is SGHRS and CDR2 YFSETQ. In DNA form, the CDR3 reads TGCGCCAGCAGCTCACAGGGGCGGGGACCAGATACGCAGTATTTT. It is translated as CASSSQGRGPDTQYF.

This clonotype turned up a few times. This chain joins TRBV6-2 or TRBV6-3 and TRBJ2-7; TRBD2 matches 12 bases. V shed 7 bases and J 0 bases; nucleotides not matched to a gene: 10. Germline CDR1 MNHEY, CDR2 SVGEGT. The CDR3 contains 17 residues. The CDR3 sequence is CASTGTSGLGPSYEQYF. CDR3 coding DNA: TGTGCCAGCACCGGGACTAGCGGGTTAGGTCCCTCCTACGAGCAGTACTTC.

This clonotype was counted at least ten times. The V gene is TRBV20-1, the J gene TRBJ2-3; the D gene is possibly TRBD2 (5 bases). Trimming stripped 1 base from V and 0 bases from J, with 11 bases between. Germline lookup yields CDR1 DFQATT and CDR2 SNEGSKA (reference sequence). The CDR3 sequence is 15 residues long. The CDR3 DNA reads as TGCAGTGCTAGAGCCCGGGGATCTAGCACAGATACGCAGTATTTT. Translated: CSARARGSSTDTQYF.

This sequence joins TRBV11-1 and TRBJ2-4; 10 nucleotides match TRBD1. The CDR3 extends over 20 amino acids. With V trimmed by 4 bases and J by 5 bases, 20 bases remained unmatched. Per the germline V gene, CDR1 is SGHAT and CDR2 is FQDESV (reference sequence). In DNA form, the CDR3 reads TGTGCCAGCAGCTCGACAGGGGGCCCTTCGGCGGGAGCGGTCCAAAACATTCAGTACTTC. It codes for CASSSTGGPSAGAVQNIQYF.

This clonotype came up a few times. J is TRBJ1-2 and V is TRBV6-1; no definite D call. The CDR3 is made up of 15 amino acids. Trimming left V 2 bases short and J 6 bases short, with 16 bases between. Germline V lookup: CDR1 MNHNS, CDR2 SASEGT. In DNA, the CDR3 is TGTGCCAGCAGTGAAAATATACCTCGGACTAATGGCTACACCTTC. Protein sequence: CASSENIPRTNGYTF.

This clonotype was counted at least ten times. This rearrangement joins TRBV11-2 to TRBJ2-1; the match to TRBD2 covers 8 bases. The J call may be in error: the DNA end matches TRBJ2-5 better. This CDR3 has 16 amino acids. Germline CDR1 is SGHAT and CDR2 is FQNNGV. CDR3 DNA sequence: TGTGCCAGCAGCGTGATTAGCGGGACCCTCGGAGAGACCCAGTACTTC. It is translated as CASSVISGTLGETQYF.

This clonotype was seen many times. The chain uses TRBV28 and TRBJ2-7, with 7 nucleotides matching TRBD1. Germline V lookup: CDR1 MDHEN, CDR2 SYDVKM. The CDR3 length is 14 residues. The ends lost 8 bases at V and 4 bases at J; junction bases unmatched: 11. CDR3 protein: CASGLTGAPYEQYF. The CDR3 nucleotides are TGTGCCAGCGGCCTAACAGGGGCGCCATACGAGCAGTACTTC. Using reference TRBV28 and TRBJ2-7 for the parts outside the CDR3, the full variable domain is DVKVTQSSRYLVKRTGEKVFLECVQDMDHENMFWYRQDPGLGLRLIYFSYDVKMKEKGDIPEGYSVSREKKERFSLILESASTNQTSMYLCASGLTGAPYEQYFGPGTRLTVT.

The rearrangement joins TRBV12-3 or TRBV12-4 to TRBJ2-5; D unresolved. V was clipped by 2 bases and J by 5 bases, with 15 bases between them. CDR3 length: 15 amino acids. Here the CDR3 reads CASSLSGGRRETQYF. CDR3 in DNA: TGTGCCAGCAGTTTATCCGGTGGGCGAAGGGAGACCCAGTACTTC.

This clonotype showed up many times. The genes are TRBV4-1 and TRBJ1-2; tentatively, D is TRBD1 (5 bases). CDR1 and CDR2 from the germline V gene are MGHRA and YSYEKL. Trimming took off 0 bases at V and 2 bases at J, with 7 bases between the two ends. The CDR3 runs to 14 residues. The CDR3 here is CASSQDHRNYGYTF. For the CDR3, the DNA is TGCGCCAGCAGCCAAGATCACAGGAACTATGGCTACACCTTC.

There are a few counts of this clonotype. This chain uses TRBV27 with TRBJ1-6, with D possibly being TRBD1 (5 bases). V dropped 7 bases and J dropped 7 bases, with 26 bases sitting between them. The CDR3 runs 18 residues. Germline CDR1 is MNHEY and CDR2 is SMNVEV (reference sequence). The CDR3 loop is CASTPGSNRPEVNSPLHF. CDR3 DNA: TGTGCCAGCACTCCAGGGTCTAACAGACCGGAGGTGAATTCACCCCTCCACTTT.

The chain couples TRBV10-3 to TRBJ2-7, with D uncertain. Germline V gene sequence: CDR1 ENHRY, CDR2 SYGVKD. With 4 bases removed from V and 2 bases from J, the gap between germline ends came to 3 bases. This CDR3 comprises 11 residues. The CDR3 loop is CAISGTYEQYF. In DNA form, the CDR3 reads TGTGCCATCAGTGGGACCTACGAGCAGTACTTC.

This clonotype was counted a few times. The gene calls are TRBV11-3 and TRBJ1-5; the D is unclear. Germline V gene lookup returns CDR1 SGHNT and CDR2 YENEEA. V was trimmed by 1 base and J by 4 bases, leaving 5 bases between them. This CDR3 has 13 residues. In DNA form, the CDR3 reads TGTGCCAGCAGCTTAGCTTTTAATCAGCCCCAGCATTTT. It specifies CASSLAFNQPQHF.

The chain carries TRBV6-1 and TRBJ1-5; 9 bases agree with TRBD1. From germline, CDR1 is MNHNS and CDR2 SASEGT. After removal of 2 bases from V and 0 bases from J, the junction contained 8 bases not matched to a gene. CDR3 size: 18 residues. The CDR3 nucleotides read TGTGCCAGCAGTGAAAACACAGGGGGCCCTTTTAGCAATCAGCCCCAGCATTTT. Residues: CASSENTGGPFSNQPQHF.

The CDR3 bases are TGTGCCAGTAGTCCGAGACTAGCGGTACAAGAGACCCAGTACTTC. This encodes CASSPRLAVQETQYF. The chain uses TRBV19 and TRBJ2-5, with 9 bases that match TRBD2. V shed 5 bases and J 2 bases; nucleotides not matched to a gene: 6. The germline CDR1 and CDR2 sequences are LNHDA and SQIVND (reference sequence). This CDR3 is built from 15 residues.